The clone carrying this T cell receptor beta chain was counted at least ten times. These data originate in a study of patients and donors after allogeneic stem cell transplantation. One entry per CDR3 protein, called by TCRdb with MiXCR from the RT-PCR reads. Altogether under 95,000 distinct CDR3 sequences are present, around 5% being singletons, with the ten largest covering 2.6%. Germline V CDR1 and CDR2: MNHEY, SMNVEV (reference sequence). CDR3 length equals 13 residues. V lost 5 bases, J lost 4 bases, and 11 bases lay in between. The chain employs TRBV27 and TRBJ2-5; D remains unclear. The source is a human donor who was either an allogeneic HSCT recipient or a stem cell or donor lymphocyte infusion donor (not recorded which). It is not recorded whose cells these are; they may come from a transplant donor. The specimen sequenced was blood, either unsorted or a sorted T cell fraction (not recorded which). CDR3 sequence (DNA): TGTGCCAGCAGTCTGGGCATTCGAGAGACCCAGTACTTC. Its protein is CASSLGIRETQYF.